The rows below give T cell receptor beta chains drawn from one sample of a study of coeliac disease. TCRdb's table, derived via immunoSEQ multiplex PCR, lists solely in-frame clones and lacks some. The sample consists of over 2,000 clones, about 67% of them appearing once. The specimen sequenced was lamina propria lymphocytes from the gut. The receptor set was obtained from a woman in her twenties or thirties with active celiac disease. Each CDR3 is given with its conserved first and last residue. Fields, in order: V gene, clone size, J gene, D gene, CDR3 protein, CDR3 DNA. The D gene is left open where the match is weak. Clone sizes are given selectively: once, few, many, or a class where the clone is expanded.

>TRBV27|-|TRBJ1-2|TRBD1
CAPRRAPGGAYHYGYTF
TGTGCCCCCCGCCGGGCGCCAGGGGGCGCGTACCACTATGGCTACACCTTC
>TRBV19|-|TRBJ2-5|TRBD2
CARDLAGASQETQYF
TGTGCCAGAGACTTAGCGGGGGCCTCCCAAGAGACCCAGTACTTC
>TRBV5-1|-|TRBJ2-5|TRBD1
CASSPPTGTGGETQYF
TGCGCCAGCAGCCCCCCGACCGGGACAGGGGGAGAGACCCAGTACTTC
>TRBV7-3|-|TRBJ2-2|TRBD2
CASSLRGGTGELFF
TGTGCCAGCAGCTTAAGGGGGGGTACCGGGGAGCTGTTTTTT
>TRBV7-8|-|TRBJ2-5|TRBD2
CASSWGLAGGETQYF
TGTGCCAGCAGCTGGGGACTAGCGGGAGGGGAGACCCAGTACTTC
>TRBV15|-|TRBJ1-2|-
CATRVSGDNGYTF
TGTGCCACCAGGGTTTCAGGGGACAATGGCTACACCTTC
>TRBV10-1|-|TRBJ2-3|-
CASSAGPLPQYF
TGCGCCAGCAGTGCAGGGCCCCTACCTCAGTATTTT
>TRBV4-1|-|TRBJ2-3|TRBD2
CASSRGGAGGGTDTQYF
TGCGCCAGCAGCCGGGGGGGAGCGGGAGGGGGGACAGATACGCAGTATTTT
>TRBV28|-|TRBJ2-1|TRBD2
CASSFSAGTSATGDEQFF
TGTGCCAGCAGTTTTTCGGCCGGGACTAGCGCCACTGGCGATGAGCAGTTCTTC
>TRBV5-6|-|TRBJ1-2|-
CASSLAGLYGSYTF
TGTGCCAGCAGCTTGGCAGGACTATATGGTAGCTACACCTTC
>TRBV7-9|-|TRBJ1-2|-
CASSLAPQAYYGYTF
TGTGCCAGCAGCTTAGCCCCCCAGGCGTACTATGGCTACACCTTC
>TRBV11-2|few|TRBJ1-2|-
CASSLGGPGGRVYGYTF
TGTGCCAGCAGCTTAGGAGGTCCGGGGGGCAGGGTGTATGGCTACACCTTC
>TRBV27|once|TRBJ2-1|-
CASSWTVDMEQFF
TGTGCCAGCAGCTGGACAGTTGATATGGAGCAGTTCTTC
>TRBV5-1|large|TRBJ2-7|-
CASGNRSTYEQYF
TGCGCCAGCGGAAACAGGTCCACCTACGAGCAGTACTTC
>TRBV5-1|-|TRBJ2-7|-
CASAGAWVGGYEQYF
TGCGCCAGCGCAGGAGCCTGGGTGGGGGGCTACGAGCAGTACTTC
>TRBV2|-|TRBJ2-5|-
CASTIQGEETQYF
TGTGCCAGCACTATCCAAGGGGAAGAGACCCAGTACTTC
>TRBV18|-|TRBJ2-5|TRBD2
CASSPVSGGHIPYQETQYF
TGTGCCAGCTCACCCGTTAGCGGGGGCCACATCCCATACCAAGAGACCCAGTACTTC
>TRBV7-7|-|TRBJ1-2|-
CASSTLQGPVGYGYTF
TGTGCCAGCAGCACCCTACAGGGCCCTGTTGGCTATGGCTACACCTTC
>TRBV4-1|-|TRBJ2-3|TRBD1
CASSQSPGTGVTDTQYF
TGCGCCAGCAGCCAATCCCCCGGGACAGGAGTCACAGATACGCAGTATTTT
>TRBV4-1|few|TRBJ2-3|TRBD2
CASSLRAGAMLWTQYF
TGCGCCAGCAGCCTTCGAGCGGGAGCAATGTTATGGACGCAGTATTTT
>TRBV19|-|TRBJ1-1|-
CASKTGHLNTEAFF
TGTGCCAGTAAAACGGGTCATCTGAACACTGAAGCTTTCTTT
>TRBV7-3|-|TRBJ2-1|TRBD1
CASSPSQGASEQFF
TGTGCCAGCAGCCCATCCCAGGGGGCGAGTGAGCAGTTCTTC
>TRBV21-1|-|TRBJ1-6|-
CASRRCLATLHHNSPLHF
TGTGCCAGCAGAAGATGTCTAGCTACACTACATCATAATTCACCCCTCCACTTT
>TRBV6-1|few|TRBJ2-1|TRBD2
CASSDSGGANEQFF
TGTGCCAGCAGCGATAGCGGGGGGGCCAATGAGCAGTTCTTC
>TRBV7-6|-|TRBJ1-2|-
CASSLEAGPNHFYGYTF
TGTGCCAGCAGCTTAGAAGCTGGTCCGAACCACTTTTATGGCTACACCTTC
>TRBV6-5|-|TRBJ1-1|TRBD1
CASSYRGQAFF
TGTGCCAGCAGTTACAGGGGACAGGCTTTCTTT
>TRBV5-1|-|TRBJ2-7|-
CASSKNGAGLSYEQYF
TGCGCCAGCAGCAAAAACGGAGCGGGCTTATCCTACGAGCAGTACTTC
>TRBV11-3|-|TRBJ2-7|-
CASSLGGRGYEQYF
TGTGCCAGCAGCTTAGGTGGCAGAGGCTACGAGCAGTACTTC
>TRBV7-2|-|TRBJ2-1|TRBD2
CASSPLADRGGEQFF
TGTGCCAGCAGCCCCCTAGCGGACCGAGGCGGGGAGCAGTTCTTC
>TRBV28|-|TRBJ2-5|-
CASAPDGVQETQYF
TGTGCCAGCGCACCCGACGGGGTGCAAGAGACCCAGTACTTC
>TRBV6-1|-|TRBJ2-5|TRBD2
CASSGLANIQETQYF
TGTGCCAGCAGCGGACTAGCGAATATACAAGAGACCCAGTACTTC
>TRBV27|few|TRBJ2-1|-
CASSRGGSYNEQFF
TGTGCCAGCAGTCGAGGAGGCTCCTACAATGAGCAGTTCTTC
>TRBV2|-|TRBJ1-1|TRBD1
CASSDQDRGVGNTEAFF
TGTGCCAGCAGTGACCAGGACAGGGGGGTCGGAAACACTGAAGCTTTCTTT
>TRBV27|-|TRBJ2-1|TRBD1
CASSPLPGGQRNEQFF
TGTGCCAGCAGTCCGTTACCAGGGGGCCAAAGGAATGAGCAGTTCTTC
>TRBV10-2|-|TRBJ2-2|-
CASKEGAGELFF
TGCGCCAGCAAGGAGGGAGCCGGGGAGCTGTTTTTT
>TRBV2|few|TRBJ2-6|-
CASSVLPGANVLTF
TGTGCCAGCAGCGTTCTTCCTGGGGCCAACGTCCTGACTTTC
>TRBV4-1|-|TRBJ2-2|-
CASSQVAAGRVGELFF
TGCGCCAGCAGCCAAGTAGCAGCGGGTCGGGTCGGGGAGCTGTTTTTT
>TRBV19|few|TRBJ1-5|-
CASSPWRGSNQPQHF
TGTGCCAGTAGTCCCTGGCGCGGTAGCAATCAGCCCCAGCATTTT
>TRBV5-1|-|TRBJ1-1|-
CASSLGRAGTEAFF
TGCGCCAGCAGCTTGGGACGGGCGGGCACTGAAGCTTTCTTT
>TRBV27|large|TRBJ1-2|-
CASSLGATYYGYTF
TGTGCCAGCAGTTTGGGGGCGACCTACTATGGCTACACCTTC
>TRBV11-1|-|TRBJ2-1|-
CASSFRPGRSNEQFF
TGTGCCAGCAGCTTTAGACCAGGTCGTAGTAATGAGCAGTTCTTC
>TRBV5-1|-|TRBJ1-1|-
CASSFVGGNTEAFF
TGCGCCAGCAGCTTTGTCGGGGGGAACACTGAAGCTTTCTTT
>TRBV5-4|-|TRBJ1-3|-
CASSLRGISSGNTIYF
TGTGCCAGCAGCTTGAGGGGAATCTCCTCTGGAAACACCATATATTTT
>TRBV4-1|-|TRBJ2-7|-
CASSQTLEGVKPYEQYF
TGCGCCAGCAGCCAGACACTCGAGGGGGTCAAGCCCTACGAGCAGTACTTC
>TRBV29-1|-|TRBJ1-3|-
CSAGNENTIYF
TGCAGCGCAGGGAACGAAAACACCATATATTTT
>TRBV6-1|-|TRBJ1-2|-
CASSSNSYGYTF
TGTGCCAGCAGTTCAAACAGCTATGGCTACACCTTC